The 31 T cell receptor beta chains below all came from one sample that was sequenced in a study of CD8 T cells in Susac syndrome. When the RNA was reverse transcribed, random hexamers were used with an input of about 0.5 to 1 ug. TCRdb independently ran MiXCR on the immunoSEQ multiplex PCR reads; one entry per CDR3 protein. The sample records some 260,000 distinct CDR3 sequences, about 85% being singletons. The sequencing sample was made of CD8+ T cells from PBMCs. These receptor sequences come from a human donor with multiple sclerosis.

This clonotype was seen once. The chain has TRBV2 and TRBJ1-5; D is undetermined. The length of the CDR3 is 15 residues. V gave up 6 bases and J gave up 0 bases, with 12 bases separating them. Germline assignment: CDR1 SNHLY and CDR2 FYNNEI. CDR3 DNA sequence: TGTGCCAGCAGGCTCCGGGATAATAGCAATCAGCCCCAGCATTTT. Amino acids: CASRLRDNSNQPQHF. The entire variable domain, with the rest obtained from reference TRBV2 and TRBJ1-5, is as follows: EPEVTQTPSHQVTQMGQEVILRCVPISNHLYFYWYRQILGQKVEFLVSFYNNEISEKSEIFDDQFSVERPDGSNFTLKIRSTKLEDSAMYFCASRLRDNSNQPQHFGDGTRLSIL.

The chain uses TRBV9 and TRBJ2-2, with D tentatively TRBD2 (5 bases). Germline V gene data show CDR1 as SGDLS and CDR2 as YYNGEE. V gave up 1 base and J gave up 0 bases, with 13 bases separating them. This CDR3 contains 17 residues. The CDR3 bases are TGTGCCAGCAGCGTAACTGCCAGCGGCACGAACACCGGGGAGCTGTTTTTT. Protein: CASSVTASGTNTGELFF. Drawing the rest from reference TRBV9 and TRBJ2-2, the complete variable domain is DSGVTQTPKHLITATGQRVTLRCSPRSGDLSVYWYQQSLDQGLQFLIQYYNGEERAKGNILERFSAQQFPDLHSELNLSSLELGDSALYFCASSVTASGTNTGELFFGEGSRLTVL.

The chain employs TRBV19 and TRBJ2-5; D is possibly TRBD1 (6 bases). The V gene lost 5 bases and the J gene lost 4 bases, with 17 bases spanning the gap. Germline loops: CDR1 LNHDA, CDR2 SQIVND (reference sequence). This CDR3 region has 15 residues. CDR3 sequence: CASSPEDRGGETQYF. The CDR3 DNA reads as TGTGCCAGTAGTCCGGAGGACAGAGGGGGAGAGACCCAGTACTTC.

The V gene is TRBV27, the J gene TRBJ2-5; a weak D match, TRBD2 (6 bases). This CDR3 comprises 13 residues. V was pared by 2 bases and J by 5 bases, with 9 bases between. CDR1 and CDR2 from the germline V gene are MNHEY and SMNVEV (reference sequence). CDR3 sequence reads: CASSLVLAETQYF. The CDR3 nucleotides read TGTGCCAGCAGTTTAGTTCTAGCGGAGACCCAGTACTTC.

The chain joins TRBV19 to TRBJ2-1, with D maybe TRBD2 (6 bases). CDR1 and CDR2 (germline): LNHDA, SQIVND (reference sequence). The germline V and J ends were trimmed by 3 bases and 3 bases, with 12 bases remaining between them. The CDR3 spans 15 residues. The CDR3 nucleotides read TGTGCCAGTAGTATCAGCGGGCTCCACTACAATGAGCAGTTCTTC. Its protein product is CASSISGLHYNEQFF.

V and J are TRBV24-1 and TRBJ2-1; D gene unclear. Looked up from germline, CDR1 is KGHDR and CDR2 is SFDVKD. This CDR3 contains 13 residues. Trimming shortened V by 5 bases and J by 7 bases, and 11 bases separated the two germline ends. CDR3 sequence: CATSAGLSNEQFF. Here the CDR3 DNA reads TGTGCCACCAGTGCTGGCCTATCAAATGAGCAGTTCTTC.

The J gene is TRBJ1-5, the V gene TRBV9; D possibly corresponds to TRBD1 (5 bases). The CDR3 extends over 15 amino acids. Germline V gives CDR1 SGDLS, CDR2 YYNGEE. The V end was cut by 8 bases, the J end by 2 bases, with 17 bases between. The CDR3 loop is CASKGTEACNQPQHF. Written as DNA, the CDR3 is TGTGCCAGTAAGGGGACTGAAGCCTGCAATCAGCCCCAGCATTTT.

V is TRBV6-6 and J is TRBJ1-1; D is undetermined. Germline assignment: CDR1 MNHNY and CDR2 SVGAGI (reference sequence). Between the trimmed V and J ends, which lost 2 bases and 1 base, there was a span of 5 bases. The CDR3 has 13 amino acids. The CDR3 region has the DNA TGTGCCAGCAGTTACGGCAAGAACACTGAAGCTTTCTTT. Translating it yields CASSYGKNTEAFF.

The chain links TRBV15 to TRBJ1-3; D gene unclear. CDR1 is LNHNV and CDR2 is YYDKDF in the germline V gene (reference sequence). Trimming took 8 bases from V and 2 from J, leaving 7 bases between them. This CDR3 comprises 12 residues. The CDR3 DNA follows: TGTGCCACCTTGGGCCCTGGAAACACCATATATTTT. Translation gives CATLGPGNTIYF.

The chain uses TRBV27 and TRBJ2-1; TRBD2 matches at 12 bases. V was pared by 3 bases and J by 7 bases, with 7 bases of the junction left unmatched. Germline CDR1 MNHEY, CDR2 SMNVEV (reference sequence). The CDR3 loop spans 16 amino acids. The CDR3 is CASSFRLAGGPNEQFF. The CDR3 DNA is TGTGCCAGCAGTTTTAGGCTAGCGGGAGGGCCGAATGAGCAGTTCTTC.

The V gene is TRBV7-9, the J gene TRBJ2-1; D possibly uses TRBD1 or TRBD2 (7 bases each). The germline CDR1 and CDR2 sequences are SEHNR and FQNEAQ (reference sequence). The CDR3 has 14 residues. V was cut by 2 bases and J by 10 bases, with 15 bases left in between. DNA of the CDR3: TGTGCCAGCAGCTTAAAAGCGGGACAGATGGAGCAGTTCTTC. Translated, it gives CASSLKAGQMEQFF.

The rearrangement uses TRBV7-9 and TRBJ2-2, with TRBD2 matching over 8 bases. The germline CDR1 and CDR2 sequences are SEHNR and FQNEAQ (reference sequence). This CDR3 has 14 amino acids. Germline trimming cut 5 bases from V and 4 bases from J; bases unmatched to any gene: 3. The CDR3 bases are TGTGCCAGCAGCGGGACTAGGGGCACCGGGGAGCTGTTTTTT. Translated: CASSGTRGTGELFF.

The CDR3 loop is CARAWQGVPEAFF. CDR3 in DNA: TGTGCCAGAGCCTGGCAGGGGGTACCTGAAGCTTTCTTT. The chain combines TRBV2 with TRBJ1-1, with 7 nucleotides matching TRBD1. Germline V gene data show CDR1 as SNHLY and CDR2 as FYNNEI. The CDR3 contains 13 residues. V lost 9 bases to trimming and J lost 6 bases; unmatched junction nucleotides: 10.

The CDR3 DNA is TGCAGCGTTGAAGGGGGGCCCGGGACGGCTATTGGCTACACCTTC. This encodes CSVEGGPGTAIGYTF. V and J are TRBV29-1 and TRBJ1-2; D is perhaps TRBD1 (6 bases). V gave up 1 base and J gave up 7 bases, with 19 bases separating them. This CDR3 spans 15 amino acids. The V gene's germline CDR1 is SQVTM and CDR2 ANQGSEA.

The chain is built from TRBV29-1 and TRBJ2-3, with D perhaps TRBD1 (6 bases). This CDR3 spans 15 amino acids. V was pared by 5 bases and J by 4 bases, with 19 bases between. Per the germline V gene, CDR1 is SQVTM and CDR2 is ANQGSEA. This chain's CDR3 is CSVFTGSDLADTQYF. The CDR3 DNA is TGCAGCGTTTTTACAGGGTCGGATCTAGCAGATACGCAGTATTTT.

The CDR3: CASSLYRGSSYEQYF. In DNA, the CDR3 is TGTGCCAGCAGTTTATATCGGGGGTCCTCCTACGAGCAGTACTTC. The rearrangement links TRBV28 to TRBJ2-7; D perhaps matches TRBD2 (6 bases). V was pared by 1 base and J by 0 bases, with 10 bases between. Germline CDR1 is MDHEN and CDR2 is SYDVKM. The CDR3 contains 15 residues.

This clonotype occurred once. The chain combines TRBV12-3 or TRBV12-4 with TRBJ2-1, with D maybe TRBD2 (7 bases). Trimming pared 3 bases from V and 4 bases from J, leaving 13 bases between. The CDR3 has 15 amino acids. The CDR3 reads CASSFSAGAYNEQFF. In DNA form, the CDR3 reads TGTGCCAGCAGTTTCTCGGCGGGGGCATACAATGAGCAGTTCTTC.

This rearrangement joins TRBV4-1 to TRBJ1-5, with D possibly matching TRBD1 (5 bases). V lost 2 bases to trimming and J lost 6 bases, with 11 bases between them. The CDR3 extends over 14 amino acids. The germline CDR1 and CDR2 sequences are MGHRA and YSYEKL. The CDR3 DNA is TGCGCCAGCAGCCAAAGGGACGGGAGTCAGCCCCAGCATTTT. It codes for CASSQRDGSQPQHF.

Worth noting for this clonotype: One end of the junction fails to match germline, which may point to a read error. V gene TRBV27 combines with J gene TRBJ1-1; 7 nucleotides align to TRBD1. The CDR3 loop spans 14 amino acids. Germline CDR1 and CDR2: MNHEY and SMNVEV (reference sequence). The CDR3 protein is CASSLRQGSNEVFF. Written as DNA, the CDR3 is TGTGCCAGCAGTTTAAGACAGGGAAGTAATGAAGTTTTCTTT.

The rearrangement uses TRBV27 and TRBJ2-7, with D unresolved. Trimming removed 6 bases from V and 2 bases from J, with 17 bases in between. Germline V gives CDR1 MNHEY, CDR2 SMNVEV (reference sequence). CDR3 size: 15 residues. The CDR3 loop is CASSNRPYMPYEQYF. The CDR3 DNA is TGTGCCAGCAGCAATCGGCCGTATATGCCCTACGAGCAGTACTTC.

The chain combines TRBV7-9 with TRBJ2-3, with D hard to call. This CDR3 has 14 residues. The V end was cut by 2 bases, the J end by 11 bases, with 17 bases between. Germline values: CDR1 SEHNR, CDR2 FQNEAQ (reference sequence). The CDR3 protein is CASSLYDLSWGQYF. CDR3 coding DNA: TGTGCCAGCAGCTTATATGACCTATCGTGGGGGCAGTATTTT.

In its sample, this clonotype was seen once. The genes are TRBV4-1 and TRBJ2-3; 9 bases line up with TRBD2. This CDR3 is 15 amino acids long. The V and J ends lost 3 bases and 4 bases, in that order; junction bases with no gene match: 5. Germline CDR1 reads MGHRA; CDR2 reads YSYEKL. The CDR3 spells CASSHGLAPPDTQYF. Written as DNA, the CDR3 is TGCGCCAGCAGCCATGGACTAGCGCCCCCAGATACGCAGTATTTT.

The chain links TRBV28 to TRBJ2-7; 7 nucleotides align to TRBD2. The CDR3 totals 13 residues. The germline CDR1 and CDR2 sequences are MDHEN and SYDVKM. Trimming removed 3 bases from V and 3 bases from J; junction bases left unmatched: 2. This chain's CDR3 is CASSFGEGYEQYF. CDR3 nucleotide sequence: TGTGCCAGCAGTTTTGGGGAGGGCTACGAGCAGTACTTC.

The chain links TRBV12-3 or TRBV12-4 to TRBJ2-1; 7 nucleotides match TRBD1. The CDR3 consists of 15 residues. Losses at the gene ends were 5 bases for V and 3 bases for J; bases not matched to a gene: 7. CDR3 sequence reads: CASSPYRQGYNEQFF. The CDR3 coding sequence is TGTGCCAGCAGTCCCTATCGACAGGGCTACAATGAGCAGTTCTTC.

V and J are TRBV14 and TRBJ2-7, with TRBD2 identical over 7 bases. Germline values: CDR1 SGHDN, CDR2 FVKESK. Germline trimming cut 1 base from V and 2 bases from J; bases unmatched to any gene: 5. This CDR3 contains 15 residues. CDR3 coding DNA: TGTGCCAGCAGCCAAGGGCCTGGGGGGGCCTACGAGCAGTACTTC. Translation: CASSQGPGGAYEQYF.

The rearrangement links TRBV10-3 to TRBJ1-1, with 8 bases that match TRBD1. This CDR3 spans 14 amino acids. CDR1 is ENHRY, CDR2 SYGVKD, per germline. V lost 4 bases and J lost 5; bases outside the gene matches: 6. Here the CDR3 DNA reads TGTGCCATCAGTGGGTCAACAGGGGGGACTGAAGCTTTCTTT. The encoded protein is CAISGSTGGTEAFF.

The chain carries TRBV30 and TRBJ1-5; tentatively, D is TRBD1 (5 bases). Trimming removed 1 base at V and 6 bases at J, with 7 bases between. The CDR3 extends over 12 amino acids. Germline values: CDR1 GTSNPN, CDR2 SVGIG (reference sequence). CDR3 loop: CAWSARAQPQHF. The DNA of the CDR3 is TGTGCCTGGAGTGCCAGGGCTCAGCCCCAGCATTTT.

This clonotype was observed a few times. CDR3 in amino acids: CASSQSYNEQFF. The DNA for the CDR3 is TGTGCCAGCAGCCAGTCCTACAATGAGCAGTTCTTC. The chain has TRBV7-9 and TRBJ2-1; D is uncertain. The CDR3 has 12 residues. V lost 5 bases and J lost 1, with 3 bases in between. Germline CDR1 is SEHNR and CDR2 is FQNEAQ (reference sequence).

The J gene is TRBJ2-1, the V gene TRBV27; D is tentatively TRBD1 or TRBD2 (9 bases each). The V end was cut by 8 bases, the J end by 7 bases, with 33 bases between. Germline assignment: CDR1 MNHEY and CDR2 SMNVEV (reference sequence). The CDR3 loop spans 19 amino acids. The CDR3 reads CASREPGQGPTSGRNEQFF. The CDR3 DNA reads TGTGCCAGCCGTGAGCCGGGACAGGGACCCACTAGCGGGCGGAATGAGCAGTTCTTC.

This clonotype was detected only once. The gene calls are TRBV6-4 and TRBJ2-1; either TRBD1 or TRBD2 may supply D (5 bases each). Per the germline V gene, CDR1 is MRHNA and CDR2 is SNTAGT. The CDR3 is 15 residues long. V was clipped by 6 bases and J by 2 bases, with 14 bases between them. CDR3 loop: CASSAHEGTYNEQFF. The CDR3, as DNA: TGTGCCAGCAGCGCTCACGAGGGGACCTACAATGAGCAGTTCTTC.

The rearrangement uses TRBV7-9 and TRBJ1-1, with 12 nucleotides matching TRBD1. The V gene end was trimmed by 5 bases and the J gene end by 6 bases; junction bases not matched to a gene: 10. CDR3 length: 16 residues. In germline, CDR1 is SEHNR, CDR2 FQNEAQ (reference sequence). The CDR3 here is CASSPSGQGAFAEAFF. The CDR3 region has the DNA TGTGCCAGCAGCCCGTCGGGACAGGGGGCTTTTGCTGAAGCTTTCTTT.